This T cell receptor (beta chain) was sequenced in a study of tumor-infiltrating lymphocytes in primary liver carcinoma (dated by TCRdb to about 2017). Study-level background: The five patients, three men and two women aged 30 to 69 years, had hepatocellular carcinoma (four) or combined HCC and intrahepatic cholangiocarcinoma (one). The five patients had tumors staged T1-T3 N0M0, with maximum diameters ranging from about 4 to 10 cm. Samples yielded roughly 3.65 to 7.13 million productive TCRbeta reads; read depth did not differ significantly between tissue types. The study combined TCRbeta repertoire sequencing, expression microarrays and whole-exome sequencing across five regions of each liver tumor, with adjacent normal tissue and blood. A total of roughly 35 specimens from 5 patients, comprising about 25 tumor regions, 5 adjacent noncancerous liver tissues and 5 peripheral blood samples, were covered by TCRbeta repertoire sequencing. Technical replicate repertoires showed high reproducibility, with mean shared-clone rates about 0.88 and correlation coefficients above 0.98. Summary of the overall study and its limitations: Compared with blood, tumors had a significantly larger share of the repertoire taken up by the top 250 clones (p = 0.039). Comparison of CD4+ and CD8+ T cell repertoires was precluded by the use of bulk unsorted samples. Pairs of tumor regions showed greater repertoire overlap (mean around 35%) than tumor-adjacent pairs (roughly 17%) or tumor-blood pairs (around 15%), which is consistent with antigen-driven expansion. Because only the TCR beta chain was sequenced and unpaired alpha chains were not captured, true repertoire diversity is likely underestimated. Only 4 to 6 patients were included in the study, and the authors note that the findings should be validated in a larger study.

On this clonotype itself: Its antigen is unknown. Germline and junction disagree at one end, which may indicate a read error.

Starting from 450 to 500 ng total RNA, TCRbeta-specific cDNA was produced by reverse transcription with a constant-region primer and ProtoScript II reverse transcriptase. Three nested multiplex PCR rounds, following a slightly modified ARM-PCR procedure, were used to build the TCRbeta libraries. Each of the first two PCR rounds ran for nine to eleven cycles and used multiplex TRBV1-TRBV30 forward primers together with a Cbeta reverse primer. A final 25-cycle PCR with Deep VentR polymerase added sample barcodes and Illumina adapters. Before sequencing, amplicons of 200-500 bp were purified from gel using a QIAquick gel extraction kit. TCRbeta amplicons were sequenced on an Illumina HiSeq 2500 with 250-bp paired-end reads. The source study handled its data this way. Trimmomatic v0.33 was used to quality-trim the reads, and FLASH v1.2.11 was used to merge paired reads so that full CDR3 sequences could be recovered. V, D and J germline segments were assigned to the rearranged TCRbeta sequences using MiGEC v1.2.1b. VDJtools v1.0.0 computed clonotype statistics and Shannon-Wiener diversity indices. Except for diversity analysis, only the 250 most abundant clonotypes of each sample were used in subsequent analyses to reduce sampling bias. TCRdb took the public reads, trimmed them with fastp at Q25, ran MiXCR for clone calling and kept in-frame beta chains. Each entry is one CDR3 protein sequence, shown with its most common DNA and genes. What appears here as the V and J calls and clone size reflects TCRdb's work, not the paper's. The sample table contains 40,000 or so distinct CDR3 sequences; only one count was recorded for roughly 75% of them. Clones ranked in the top ten supply approximately 40% of the sample.

Total RNA and DNA were co-extracted without cell sorting from roughly 20-30 mg of bulk tissue using the AllPrep DNA/RNA mini kit. Between late 2015 and March 2016, roughly 5 patients in China with histopathologically diagnosed primary liver carcinoma had their tumors surgically resected. At the time of sampling, the patients had chronic HBV infection and had not received any treatment. Fresh tumor and adjacent tissue pieces were bisected, with one half stored in RNAlater at -80 degrees C and the other half sent for histology. Based on the germline V gene, the CDR1 and CDR2 sequences are MRHNA and SNTAGT. The CDR3 runs 15 amino acids, cysteine and phenylalanine included. Left in the record is the CDR3 DNA by itself, 45 bases read in frame from the first base.

The sequence joins TRBV6-4 to TRBJ2-1, with 7 middle bases fitting TRBD2. Specimen: tumor-adjacent normal liver tissue. This sequence was found in a middle-aged man with primary liver carcinoma and hepatitis B virus infection. The CDR3 region reads CASSDSGEGHNEQSF. The nucleotide sequence reads TGTGCCAGCAGCGACTCGGGGGAGGGCCACAATGAGCAGTCCTTC.